A selection of T cell receptor beta chains follows, all from one sample in a study of T cell repertoires in cytomegalovirus infection. TCRdb reanalysed the reads using MiXCR and keeps one entry per CDR3 protein. The sample yields fewer than 550,000 distinct CDR3 sequences, around 32% seen once. Sequenced: PBMCs. These receptor sequences come from a human donor in good health (CMV status not recorded). Some clones in this sample may be carry-over from other donors' samples. Both conserved end residues are part of each CDR3. The D gene is left open where the match is weak. Size tells how often a clone was seen (once, few, many) or the class of an expanded clone, and some rows leave it out.

j_call	clone_size	d_call	v_call	cdr3_aa	cdr3_nt
TRBJ2-5	-	TRBD1	TRBV5-4	CASSVQGVYQETQYF	TGTGCCAGCAGCGTGCAGGGGGTTTACCAAGAGACCCAGTACTTC
TRBJ1-2	-	-	TRBV7-2	CASSYGTARGTNYDSTF	TGTGCCAGCAGCTACGGGACCGCCAGAGGCACTAACTATGACTCCACCTTC
TRBJ2-7	many	TRBD1	TRBV7-2	CASSSRQGGSYEQYF	TGTGCCAGCAGCTCGAGACAGGGCGGCTCCTACGAGCAGTACTTC
TRBJ2-7	-	TRBD1	TRBV7-6	CASSLGQGQEQYF	TGTGCCAGCAGCCTCGGACAGGGACAGGAGCAGTACTTC
TRBJ1-3	once	-	TRBV2	CASSEQGKTQGTIYF	TGTGCCAGCAGTGAACAAGGGAAGACTCAGGGCACCATATATTTT
TRBJ2-7	-	-	TRBV7-3	CASSPGRGGSYEQYF	TGTGCCAGCAGCCCTGGGCGGGGAGGCTCCTACGAGCAGTACTTC
TRBJ1-1	-	-	TRBV5-1	CASNLGADTEAFF	TGCGCCAGCAACCTGGGGGCGGACACTGAAGCTTTCTTT
TRBJ2-2	many	-	TRBV7-3	CASSYKLNTGELFF	TGTGCCAGCAGCTACAAATTGAACACCGGGGAGCTGTTTTTT
TRBJ1-2	few	TRBD1	TRBV6-4	CASSVTGTGNTYGYTF	TGTGCCAGCAGTGTTACCGGGACAGGGAATACCTATGGCTACACCTTC
TRBJ2-7	few	TRBD1	TRBV7-6	CASSLQGVYEQYF	TGTGCCAGCAGCTTACAGGGGGTATACGAGCAGTACTTC
TRBJ1-1	-	-	TRBV11-2	CASSPGPGRDTEAFF	TGTGCCAGCAGCCCAGGACCCGGGAGGGACACTGAAGCTTTCTTT
TRBJ1-1	-	-	TRBV6-2/TRBV6-3	CASSRLGGGTNTEAFF	TGTGCCAGCAGTCGCCTCGGGGGCGGGACGAACACTGAAGCTTTCTTT
TRBJ1-5	-	-	TRBV6-1	CASAEQTTLSNQPQHF	TGTGCCAGCGCAGAACAGACCACCCTTAGCAATCAGCCCCAGCATTTT
TRBJ2-3	few	-	TRBV19	CASSISPGLPRVYF	TGTGCCAGTAGCATCTCCCCGGGACTCCCAAGAGTCTATTTT
TRBJ2-7	once	-	TRBV5-1	CASSLTGYYQQYF	TGCGCCAGCAGCTTGACTGGATATTACCAGCAGTACTTC
TRBJ2-1	-	-	TRBV6-1	CASRAGVSNDEQFF	TGTGCCAGCAGAGCAGGGGTGTCGAACGATGAGCAGTTCTTC
TRBJ1-1	many	TRBD1	TRBV7-8	CASSPGTVGNTEAFF	TGTGCCAGCAGCCCCGGGACAGTGGGGAACACTGAAGCTTTCTTT
TRBJ2-1	many	TRBD2	TRBV7-3	CASSINPGLAYEQFF	TGTGCCAGCAGCATTAATCCGGGACTAGCTTATGAGCAGTTCTTC
TRBJ1-2	-	-	TRBV4-2	CASSQAFRVITF	TGTGCCAGCAGCCAAGCTTTCAGGGTTATCACCTTC
TRBJ2-1	-	-	TRBV4-2	CASSQAVVGEQFF	TGTGCCAGCAGCCAGGCCGTAGTGGGTGAGCAGTTCTTC
TRBJ1-2	few	-	TRBV30	CAWSPTGNYGYTF	TGTGCCTGGAGTCCTACAGGGAACTATGGCTACACCTTC
TRBJ2-6	few	-	TRBV19	CASSKSQGWGANVLTF	TGTGCCAGTAGTAAATCTCAGGGCTGGGGGGCCAACGTCCTGACTTTC